This entry lists 3 T cell receptor beta chains sequenced from one sample in a study of OX40 agonist ivuxolimab in advanced cancers. Measured with immunoSEQ multiplex PCR; TCRdb has only the in-frame clones, and not every one. The table shows some 48,000 clones, with around 84% occurring only once. Source: CD4+ or CD8+ T cells sorted from blood, taken in a trial of the OX40 agonist ivuxolimab. All receptors derive from an adult with an advanced solid tumor such as melanoma, head and neck, liver or kidney cancer.

J is TRBJ2-4 and V is TRBV11-3, with TRBD1 matching 12 bases. Germline V gene data show CDR1 as SGHNT and CDR2 as YENEEA. This CDR3 is 18 amino acids long. The junction had 11 bases not matched to a gene; V was cut back by 1 base and J by 7 bases. Here the CDR3 reads CASSLGVGRDRGLNIQYF. As DNA, the CDR3 is TGTGCCAGCAGCTTAGGCGTAGGAAGGGACAGGGGGCTGAACATTCAGTACTTC.

The chain is built from TRBV19 and TRBJ2-2; TRBD1 matches at 10 bases. Per the germline V gene, CDR1 is LNHDA and CDR2 is SQIVND (reference sequence). CDR3 length: 15 amino acids. V lost 6 bases and J lost 3; bases outside the gene matches: 4. CDR3 nucleotides: TGTGCCAGTAGCCGGACAGGGGGATACACCGGGGAGCTGTTTTTT. It is translated as CASSRTGGYTGELFF.

The chain uses TRBV10-3 and TRBJ2-3; D gene ambiguous. Germline CDR1 is ENHRY and CDR2 is SYGVKD. V lost 6 bases and J lost 0, with 4 bases in between. This CDR3 spans 12 amino acids. CDR3 region: CAIRESTDTQYF. CDR3 DNA sequence: TGTGCCATCAGGGAGAGCACAGATACGCAGTATTTT.